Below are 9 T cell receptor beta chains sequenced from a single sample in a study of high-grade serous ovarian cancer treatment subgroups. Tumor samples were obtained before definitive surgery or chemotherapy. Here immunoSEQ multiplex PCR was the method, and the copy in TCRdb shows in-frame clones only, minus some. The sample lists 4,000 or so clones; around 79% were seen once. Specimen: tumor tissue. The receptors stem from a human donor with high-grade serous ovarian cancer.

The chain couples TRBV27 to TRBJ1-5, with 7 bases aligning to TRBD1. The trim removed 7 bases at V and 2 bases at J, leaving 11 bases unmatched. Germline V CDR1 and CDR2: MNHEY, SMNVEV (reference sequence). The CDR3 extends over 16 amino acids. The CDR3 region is CASTPNNRGGNQPQHF. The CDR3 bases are TGTGCCAGCACACCAAATAACAGGGGCGGCAATCAGCCCCAGCATTTT.

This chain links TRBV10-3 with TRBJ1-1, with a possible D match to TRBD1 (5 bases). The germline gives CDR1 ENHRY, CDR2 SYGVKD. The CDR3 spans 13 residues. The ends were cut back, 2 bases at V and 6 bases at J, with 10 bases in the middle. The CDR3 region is CAISEGTPPEAFF. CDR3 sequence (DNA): TGTGCCATCAGTGAGGGGACTCCCCCTGAAGCTTTCTTT.

CDR3 amino acids: CASSYRPNTGELFF. The CDR3 DNA reads as TGTGCCAGTAGTTACAGGCCGAACACCGGGGAGCTGTTTTTT. The chain joins TRBV19 to TRBJ2-2; perhaps TRBD1 as D (5 bases). The CDR3 covers 14 residues. In germline, CDR1 is LNHDA, CDR2 SQIVND (reference sequence). V lost 5 bases and J lost 0, with 7 bases in between.

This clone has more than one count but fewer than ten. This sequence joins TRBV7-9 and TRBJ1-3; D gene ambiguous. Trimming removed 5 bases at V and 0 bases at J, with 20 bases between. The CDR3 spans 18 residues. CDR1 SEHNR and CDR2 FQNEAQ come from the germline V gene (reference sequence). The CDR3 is CASSPRPPNSVSGNTIYF. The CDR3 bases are TGTGCCAGCAGCCCTCGACCCCCTAACAGCGTCTCTGGAAACACCATATATTTT.

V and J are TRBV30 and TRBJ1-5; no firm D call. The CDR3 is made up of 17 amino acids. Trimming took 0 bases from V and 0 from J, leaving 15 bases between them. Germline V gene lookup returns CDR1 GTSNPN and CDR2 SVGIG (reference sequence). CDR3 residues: CAWSVGPWPYSNQPQHF. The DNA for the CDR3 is TGTGCCTGGAGTGTAGGCCCTTGGCCGTATAGCAATCAGCCCCAGCATTTT.

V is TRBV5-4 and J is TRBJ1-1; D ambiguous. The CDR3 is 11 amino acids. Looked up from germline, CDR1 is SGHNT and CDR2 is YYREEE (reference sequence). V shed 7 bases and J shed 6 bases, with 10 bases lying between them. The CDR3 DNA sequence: TGTGCCAGCCGCGTCGGGGCTGAAGCTTTCTTT. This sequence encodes CASRVGAEAFF.

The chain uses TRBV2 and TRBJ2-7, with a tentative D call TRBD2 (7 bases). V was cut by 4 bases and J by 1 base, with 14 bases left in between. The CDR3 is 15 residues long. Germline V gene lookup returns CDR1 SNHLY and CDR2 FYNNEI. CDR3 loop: CASSGGGRPSYEQYF. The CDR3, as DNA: TGTGCCAGCAGTGGGGGGGGCCGTCCTTCCTACGAGCAGTACTTC. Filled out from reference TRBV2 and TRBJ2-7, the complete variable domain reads EPEVTQTPSHQVTQMGQEVILRCVPISNHLYFYWYRQILGQKVEFLVSFYNNEISEKSEIFDDQFSVERPDGSNFTLKIRSTKLEDSAMYFCASSGGGRPSYEQYFGPGTRLTVT.

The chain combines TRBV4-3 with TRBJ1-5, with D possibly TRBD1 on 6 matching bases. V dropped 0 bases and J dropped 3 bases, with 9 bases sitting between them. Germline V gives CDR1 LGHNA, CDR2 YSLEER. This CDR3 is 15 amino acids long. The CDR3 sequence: CASSQDQGPNQPQHF. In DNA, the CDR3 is TGCGCCAGCAGCCAAGATCAGGGGCCCAATCAGCCCCAGCATTTT.

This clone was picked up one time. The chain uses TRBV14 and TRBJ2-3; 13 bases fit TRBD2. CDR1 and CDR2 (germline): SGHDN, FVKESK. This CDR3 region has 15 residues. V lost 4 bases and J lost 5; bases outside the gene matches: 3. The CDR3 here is CASSRGTSGIDTQYF. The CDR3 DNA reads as TGTGCCAGCAGCCGCGGGACTAGCGGGATAGATACGCAGTATTTT.